Listed below are T cell receptor beta chains from one sample, sequenced in a study of T cell responses to AZD1222 COVID-19 vaccine. TCRdb's table, derived via immunoSEQ multiplex PCR, lists solely in-frame clones and lacks some. The table shows over 45,000 clones, with approximately 86% occurring only once. This specimen was peripheral blood, taken on day 0 of AZD1222 vaccination. These TCRs come from an adult in good health. Each CDR3 is given with its conserved first and last residue. The D gene is left open where the match is weak. For some rows the clone size is stated as once, few or many, or as a class when expanded; others skip it.

V: TRBV25-1
size: -
D: TRBD1
J: TRBJ1-6
DNA: TGTGCCAGCAGTCGGGAGGGGGCGGGTAATTCACCCCTCCACTTT
CDR3: CASSREGAGNSPLHF

V: TRBV2
size: -
D: TRBD1
J: TRBJ1-5
DNA: TGTGCCAGCAGTCTGCTGACAGGGGCGGATCAGCCCCAGCATTTT
CDR3: CASSLLTGADQPQHF

V: TRBV19
size: -
D: TRBD1
J: TRBJ2-3
DNA: TGTGCCAGTAGTATCAGACAGGGGTCGGATACGCAGTATTTT
CDR3: CASSIRQGSDTQYF

V: TRBV28
size: -
D: -
J: TRBJ1-6
DNA: TGTGCCAGCAGTCACAGGGCCCTTAATTCACCCCTCCACTTT
CDR3: CASSHRALNSPLHF

V: TRBV19
size: -
D: TRBD2
J: TRBJ2-1
DNA: TGTGCCAGTAGTATGTCTAGCGGGATCTACAATGAGCAGTTCTTC
CDR3: CASSMSSGIYNEQFF

V: TRBV2
size: -
D: -
J: TRBJ1-3
DNA: TGTGCCAGCAGTAACAACAGGGAGCCTGGAAACACCATATATTTT
CDR3: CASSNNREPGNTIYF

V: TRBV9
size: once
D: -
J: TRBJ2-3
DNA: TGTGCCAGCAGCGGCCGAGAAGGGGCAGATACGCAGTATTTT
CDR3: CASSGREGADTQYF

V: TRBV9
size: -
D: -
J: TRBJ1-2
DNA: TGTGCCAGCAGCGTAGCTCAGGGGATCGGCTACACCTTC
CDR3: CASSVAQGIGYTF

V: TRBV30
size: -
D: TRBD1
J: TRBJ1-1
DNA: TGTGCCTGGGGGGTACAGGGGGGCACTGAAGCTTTCTTT
CDR3: CAWGVQGGTEAFF

V: TRBV4-2
size: once
D: -
J: TRBJ2-5
DNA: TGTGCCAGCAGCCAAGATGCCGCTAGAGGGGCAGAGACCCAGTACTTC
CDR3: CASSQDAARGAETQYF

V: TRBV4-1
size: -
D: -
J: TRBJ2-4
DNA: TGCGCCAGCAGCCAAGATGATTCAGGAAACATTCAGTACTTC
CDR3: CASSQDDSGNIQYF

V: TRBV6-5
size: -
D: -
J: TRBJ1-4
DNA: TGTGCCAGCACTCGCGACCTTAATGAAAAACTGTTTTTT
CDR3: CASTRDLNEKLFF

V: TRBV4-2
size: many
D: TRBD2
J: TRBJ2-6
DNA: TGTGCCAGCAGCCAAGATGGACTAGCGGGCTCTGGGGCCAACGTCCTGACTTTC
CDR3: CASSQDGLAGSGANVLTF

V: TRBV4-2
size: -
D: TRBD2
J: TRBJ2-4
DNA: TGTGCCAGCAGCCAGGAGACAGGAGGGACTAGCGGGAGGTTAGCCATTCAGTACTTC
CDR3: CASSQETGGTSGRLAIQYF

V: TRBV27
size: -
D: TRBD1
J: TRBJ1-5
DNA: TGTGCCAGCAGTCACCAGGGGGGTCAGCCCCAGCATTTT
CDR3: CASSHQGGQPQHF

V: TRBV27
size: -
D: TRBD1
J: TRBJ1-1
DNA: TGTGCCAGCAGTTTTGGAGGGACAGCCCTCACTGAAGCTTTCTTT
CDR3: CASSFGGTALTEAFF

V: TRBV9
size: -
D: TRBD1
J: TRBJ2-7
DNA: TGTGCCAGCAGCGTAGGACAGGGACCCTCCTACGAGCAGTACTTC
CDR3: CASSVGQGPSYEQYF